The 3 T cell receptor beta chains listed next were all sequenced from one sample in a study of CD8 T cells in Susac syndrome. The RNA, about 0.45 to 1 ug, was put through reverse transcription using random hexamers. TCRdb independently ran MiXCR on the immunoSEQ multiplex PCR reads; one entry per CDR3 protein. In the table there are around 200,000 distinct CDR3 sequences, 95% of which are singletons. Sequencing was performed on CD4+ T cells from PBMCs. The receptors come from a human donor in good health.

J is TRBJ1-5 and V is TRBV4-1; no clear D gene. The germline gives CDR1 MGHRA, CDR2 YSYEKL. The CDR3 is made up of 15 amino acids. V was pared by 2 bases and J by 7 bases, with 15 bases between. The chain's CDR3 is CASSQYNGREQPQHF. CDR3 sequence (DNA): TGCGCCAGCAGCCAATACAACGGTAGGGAACAGCCCCAGCATTTT.

A single count supports this clonotype. This CDR3 is CASSGLTGGFYEQYF. The DNA of the CDR3 is TGTGCCAGCAGCGGACTTACGGGAGGCTTTTACGAGCAGTACTTC. J is TRBJ2-7 and V is TRBV11-2; 7 positions match TRBD2. CDR1 SGHAT and CDR2 FQNNGV come from the germline V gene. The junction had 11 bases not matched to a gene; V was cut back by 5 bases and J by 4 bases. CDR3 length equals 15 residues.

The chain uses TRBV6-2 or TRBV6-3 and TRBJ2-7, with 7 bases fitting TRBD1. This CDR3 is built from 12 residues. The V segment lost 5 bases and the J segment 3 bases; nucleotides outside the gene matches: 1. Germline V gene sequence: CDR1 MNHEY, CDR2 SVGEGT. Written as DNA, the CDR3 is TGTGCCAGCAGTCGACAGGGCTACGAGCAGTACGTC. Its protein product is CASSRQGYEQYV.